Reported below is one T cell receptor (beta chain). These data originate in a study of patients and donors after allogeneic stem cell transplantation. TCRdb fed the RT-PCR reads into MiXCR, producing one record per CDR3 protein. Of 70,000 or so distinct CDR3 sequences in the sample, about 26% were seen once. Germline-derived CDR1 and CDR2 are SEHNR and FQNEAQ (reference sequence). V shed 1 base and J shed 3 bases, with 13 bases lying between them. The CDR3 is 15 amino acids. The V call is TRBV7-9, the J call TRBJ2-7; maybe TRBD2 (5 bases). The sequence came from a human donor who was either an allogeneic HSCT recipient or a stem cell or donor lymphocyte infusion donor (not recorded which). It is not recorded whose cells these are; they may come from a transplant donor. Sequencing input: blood, either unsorted or a sorted T cell fraction (not recorded which). The CDR3 nucleotides read TGTGCCAGCAGCTTAGAGTGGACGGGGATCTACGAGCAGTACTTC. This sequence encodes CASSLEWTGIYEQYF.